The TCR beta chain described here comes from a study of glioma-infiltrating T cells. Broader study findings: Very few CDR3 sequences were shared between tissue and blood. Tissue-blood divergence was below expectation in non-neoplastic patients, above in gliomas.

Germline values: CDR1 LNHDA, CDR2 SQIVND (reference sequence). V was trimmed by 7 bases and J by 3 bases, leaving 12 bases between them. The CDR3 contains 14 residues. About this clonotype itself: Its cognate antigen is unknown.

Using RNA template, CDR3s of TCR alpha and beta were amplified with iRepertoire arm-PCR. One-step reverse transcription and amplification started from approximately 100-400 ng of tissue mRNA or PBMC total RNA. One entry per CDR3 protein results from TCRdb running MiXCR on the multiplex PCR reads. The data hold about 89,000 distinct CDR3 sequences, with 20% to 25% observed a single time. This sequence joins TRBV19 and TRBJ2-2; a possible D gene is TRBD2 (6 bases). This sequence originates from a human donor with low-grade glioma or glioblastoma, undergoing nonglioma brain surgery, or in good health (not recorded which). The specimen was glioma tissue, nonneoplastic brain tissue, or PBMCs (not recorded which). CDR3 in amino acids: CASTPTGDTGELFF. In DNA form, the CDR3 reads TGTGCCAGTACCCCTACGGGGGACACCGGGGAGCTGTTTTTT.